These 21 T cell receptor beta chains were sequenced from one sample in a study of personalized T cell therapy for brain tumors. RNA from the peptide-stimulated T cells was the sequencing template. TCRdb's table, derived via immunoSEQ multiplex PCR, lists solely in-frame clones and lacks some. This table holds about 1,800 clones, under 25% found once. Antigens of these TCRs are unknown. Sequencing was performed on a T cell product expanded with peptides in culture. The receptors stem from a human donor with medulloblastoma.

This clone ranks as medium-sized. V and J are TRBV5-6 and TRBJ2-1; D might be TRBD1 (5 bases). Trimming cost V 0 bases and J 0 bases, with 10 bases left between them. The CDR3 consists of 16 residues. Germline lookup yields CDR1 SGHDT and CDR2 YYEEEE. CDR3 nucleotides: TGTGCCAGCAGCTTGGCCAGGGTTCTCTCCTACAATGAGCAGTTCTTC. This codes for CASSLARVLSYNEQFF.

This clone showed up just a few times. V and J are TRBV2 and TRBJ1-6, with TRBD1 identical over 9 bases. There are 17 residues in the CDR3. CDR1 is SNHLY and CDR2 is FYNNEI in the germline V gene. After removal of 4 bases from V and 6 bases from J, the junction contained 10 bases not matched to a gene. CDR3 coding DNA: TGTGCCAGCAGTGCTGGGACAGGGAAAATTAGTAATTCACCCCTCCACTTT. This sequence encodes CASSAGTGKISNSPLHF.

The V and J genes are TRBV5-1 and TRBJ2-5; 8 nucleotides align to TRBD2. The germline CDR1 and CDR2 sequences are SGHRS and YFSETQ. Trimming at V came to 0 bases and at J to 3 bases, leaving 7 bases not matched to a gene. There are 16 residues in the CDR3. The CDR3 DNA is TGCGCCAGCAGCTTGGCCTTAGCGGGGTCGGAAGAGACCCAGTACTTC. Amino acid sequence: CASSLALAGSEETQYF.

The V gene is TRBV9, the J gene TRBJ1-5; D is unclear. CDR1 and CDR2 from the germline V gene are SGDLS and YYNGEE. V lost 2 bases to trimming and J lost 9 bases, with 6 bases between them. The CDR3 extends over 11 amino acids. CDR3 loop: CASSVSLPQHF. DNA for the CDR3: TGTGCCAGCAGCGTTTCGTTGCCCCAGCATTTT.

Details on this clone: One end of the junction is discordant with germline, which a read error may explain. The CDR3 spells CCVHGGVSYEQLF. CDR3 nucleotide sequence: TGCTGCGTCCATGGGGGGGTCTCCTACGAGCAGTTGTTC. This chain uses TRBV29-1 with TRBJ2-7; 7 bases align to TRBD2. From germline, CDR1 is SQVTM and CDR2 ANQGSEA. This CDR3 spans 13 amino acids.

By sample share, this clone is medium-sized. The CDR3 reads CASSKPGGSGSYEQYF. The CDR3 region has the DNA TGTGCCAGCAGCAAACCGGGGGGTAGCGGCTCCTACGAGCAGTACTTC. The chain employs TRBV5-4 and TRBJ2-7; 7 nucleotides align to TRBD2. The V segment lost 4 bases and the J segment 0 bases; nucleotides outside the gene matches: 10. This CDR3 spans 16 amino acids. CDR1 and CDR2 from the germline V gene are SGHNT and YYREEE (reference sequence).

The chain couples TRBV21-1 to TRBJ2-5; TRBD1, the table's D call, lacks a check against the DNA. TRBV21-1 constitutes a pseudogene. This CDR3 region has 17 residues. The CDR3 DNA reads TGTGCCAGCAGCAAAATCTTTGATGGAAGGGGAAAAGAGACCCAGTACTTC. Its protein product is CASSKIFDGRGKETQYF.

V usage is TRBV9 and J usage is TRBJ2-2; possibly TRBD2 for D (7 bases). Germline assignment: CDR1 SGDLS and CDR2 YYNGEE. There are 17 residues in the CDR3. The V end was cut by 4 bases, the J end by 5 bases, with 21 bases between. Written as DNA, the CDR3 is TGTGCCAGCAGCCCAAGAGGGGGGGGCGGTTTTACCGGGGAGCTGTTTTTT. It specifies CASSPRGGGGFTGELFF.

This clone was recorded at least ten times. This rearrangement joins TRBV6-5 to TRBJ2-1, with TRBD1 as a possible D gene (6 bases). The germline gives CDR1 MNHEY, CDR2 SVGAGI. This CDR3 is built from 14 residues. Trimming cost V 8 bases and J 3 bases, with 14 bases left between them. The CDR3 DNA reads as TGTGCCAGCCCATCCAGGGGTTTCTACAATGAGCAGTTCTTC. Its translation: CASPSRGFYNEQFF.

CDR3 protein: CASRQGASEWTGEQYF. CDR3 sequence (DNA): TGTGCCAGTAGGCAGGGGGCGAGTGAGTGGACGGGGGAGCAGTACTTC. The chain combines TRBV19 with TRBJ2-7, with TRBD1 matching 8 bases. Germline-derived CDR1 and CDR2 are LNHDA and SQIVND (reference sequence). The CDR3 loop spans 16 amino acids. V was pared by 6 bases and J by 7 bases, with 17 bases of the junction left unmatched.

The genes are TRBV7-8 and TRBJ2-7; 8 nucleotides line up with TRBD1. The ends lost 6 bases at V and 4 bases at J; junction bases unmatched: 8. The CDR3 length is 14 residues. CDR1 is SGHVS and CDR2 is FQNEAQ in the germline V gene. The CDR3 DNA sequence: TGTGCCAGCAGTTTCCGGACAGGGCATTACGAGCAGTACTTC. This codes for CASSFRTGHYEQYF.

Relative to its sample, this clone is medium-sized. The junction departs from the called germline gene at one end, perhaps through a read error. The rearrangement joins TRBV11-2 to TRBJ2-7; TRBD2 is a possible D gene (7 bases). CDR1 is SGHAT and CDR2 is FQNNGV in the germline V gene. The CDR3 has 11 residues. CDR3 in amino acids: CASSFGGPLFF. CDR3 sequence (DNA): TGTGCCAGCAGCTTCGGGGGGCCCCTGTTCTTC.

Comments on this clone: One base separates it from a far larger clone, so it is likely a read error. Additional DNA sequences in this sample encode the identical CDR3. The chain combines TRBV29-1 with TRBJ2-7; 7 bases map to TRBD2. Trimming removed 7 bases from V and 0 bases from J; junction bases left unmatched: 6. The germline CDR1 and CDR2 sequences are SQVTM and ANQGSEA. The CDR3 is 13 residues long. CDR3 bases: TGCAGCGGCCATGGGGGGGTCTCCTACGAGCAGTACTTC. Its protein product is CSGHGGVSYEQYF.

This clone is a singleton in its sample. A far larger clone lies a single base away; this is likely a read error. This sequence joins TRBV29-1 and TRBJ2-7; 7 nucleotides align to TRBD2. V shed 7 bases, J shed 0 bases, and the junction held 6 bases outside the gene matches. Per the germline V gene, CDR1 is SQVTM and CDR2 is ANQGSEA. The CDR3 runs to 13 residues. CDR3 residues: CSAHGGVSYEQYF. As DNA, the CDR3 is TGCAGCGCCCATGGGGGGGTCTCCTACGAGCAGTACTTC.

This chain connects TRBV28 to TRBJ2-6; D call uncertain. This CDR3 comprises 15 residues. The V and J ends lost 3 bases and 4 bases respectively, with 10 bases between them. Looked up from germline, CDR1 is MDHEN and CDR2 is SYDVKM. CDR3 DNA sequence: TGTGCCAGCAGTTTTGTGGGGTGGGGGGCCAACGTCCTGACTTTC. This sequence encodes CASSFVGWGANVLTF.

This clone was detected only a few times. The V and J genes are TRBV29-1 and TRBJ2-5; TRBD2 aligns across 11 bases. J lost 5 bases, V lost 7 bases, and 6 bases had no gene match. Germline-derived CDR1 and CDR2 are SQVTM and ANQGSEA. CDR3 length equals 13 residues. This chain's CDR3 is CSAASSGGETQYF. In DNA, the CDR3 is TGCAGCGCCGCCTCTAGCGGGGGGGAGACCCAGTACTTC.

The CDR3 region is CASSFWGGSVTDTQYF. CDR3 in DNA: TGTGCCAGCAGCTTCTGGGGCGGGAGCGTGACAGATACGCAGTATTTT. The J gene is TRBJ2-3, the V gene TRBV5-4, with 7 bases that match TRBD2. J gave up 3 bases and V 2 bases, and 9 bases lay outside the gene matches. This CDR3 has 16 residues. Germline V gene data show CDR1 as SGHNT and CDR2 as YYREEE (reference sequence).

The chain links TRBV3-1 (or the pseudogene TRBV3-2) to TRBJ2-7; D might be TRBD2 (6 bases). This CDR3 is 17 amino acids long. V shed 0 bases and J shed 3 bases, with 18 bases lying between them. Germline V lookup: CDR1 LGHDT, CDR2 YNNKEL (reference sequence). This chain's CDR3 is CASSQDAVEGLIYEQYF. CDR3 coding DNA: TGTGCCAGCAGCCAAGATGCCGTGGAGGGGCTGATCTACGAGCAGTACTTC.

The gene calls are TRBV12-5 and TRBJ2-1, with TRBD2 matching over 14 bases. The V segment lost 9 bases and the J segment 5 bases; nucleotides outside the gene matches: 3. CDR1 LGHNT and CDR2 FRNRAP come from the germline V gene. This CDR3 has 14 residues. The CDR3 protein is CASGLAGGNNEQFF. CDR3 in DNA: TGTGCTAGCGGACTAGCGGGGGGAAACAATGAGCAGTTCTTC.

This clone appeared many times. The chain carries TRBV5-6 and TRBJ2-7; a weak D match, TRBD1 (5 bases). The V gene's germline CDR1 is SGHDT and CDR2 YYEEEE. The V end was cut by 0 bases, the J end by 0 bases, with 13 bases between. The CDR3 runs to 16 residues. DNA of the CDR3: TGTGCCAGCAGCTTGGGGGGCGGTTTGAGCTCCTACGAGCAGTACTTC. Its protein is CASSLGGGLSSYEQYF.

This chain joins TRBV28 and TRBJ1-1, with unresolved D. CDR3 size: 13 residues. V was trimmed by 9 bases and J by 8 bases, leaving 19 bases between them. Germline loops: CDR1 MDHEN, CDR2 SYDVKM. CDR3 protein: CASPRVALSEAFF. The CDR3 DNA follows: TGTGCCAGTCCAAGGGTAGCGCTTTCGGAAGCTTTCTTT. The full variable domain, rest sourced from reference TRBV28 and TRBJ1-1, is DVKVTQSSRYLVKRTGEKVFLECVQDMDHENMFWYRQDPGLGLRLIYFSYDVKMKEKGDIPEGYSVSREKKERFSLILESASTNQTSMYLCASPRVALSEAFFGQGTRLTVV.